This TCR beta chain was identified during a study of immune evolution from preneoplasia to lung adenocarcinoma. Study information: HLA loss of heterozygosity: around 6.5% AIS, about 15% MIA, about 30% ADC, none AAH.

Findings of the study overall: Later-stage lesions seemingly showed higher T cell density and diversity than normal lung.

Points on this clone: The target antigen is unknown.

Repertoires were generated with immunoSEQ multiplex PCR, while TCRdb's copy carries only in-frame clones and drops some. The sample shows around 21,000 clones, 75% of them seen only once. Between the mid-2010s and the late 2010s, patients underwent resection in Japan or China. H&E slides confirmed each diagnosis, reviewed by two pathologists independently. The germline gives CDR1 LNHDA, CDR2 SQIVND (reference sequence). This CDR3 is built from 13 residues. V was clipped by 5 bases and J by 2 bases; unmatched bases: 1. Input material: FFPE invasive lung adenocarcinoma tissue. This chain joins TRBV19 and TRBJ2-7, with 9 bases that match TRBD1. The receptor comes from a person aged 55 to 69 with lung adenocarcinoma. This chain's CDR3 is CASSGTGPYEQYF. The CDR3 region has the DNA TGTGCCAGTAGTGGGACAGGGCCCTACGAGCAGTACTTC.